The 9 T cell receptor beta chains listed next were all sequenced from one sample in a study of T-cell memory formation after mild COVID-19. One entry per CDR3 protein results from TCRdb running MiXCR on the 5' RACE reads. The profile covers 220,000 or so distinct CDR3 sequences, with roughly 10% appearing a single time and about 3.8% taken by the ten largest. Sequenced material: PBMCs or a T cell subset sorted from them (not recorded which). The receptors derive from a man between 18 and 29 years old who had mild COVID-19 (a few samples of this study predate the infection). Cell type and time point are not known.

The V call is TRBV7-2, the J call TRBJ2-3, with 7 bases that match TRBD2. The CDR3 length is 16 residues. CDR1 and CDR2 from the germline V gene are SGHTA and FQGNSA. V was pared by 5 bases and J by 5 bases, with 13 bases of the junction left unmatched. The CDR3 region is CASSPPGLRKGDTQYF. The CDR3 coding sequence is TGTGCCAGCAGCCCCCCGGGACTAAGAAAGGGAGATACGCAGTATTTT.

This clonotype occurred a few times. The rearrangement uses TRBV20-1 and TRBJ2-5; D not certain. V was trimmed by 6 bases and J by 5 bases, leaving 13 bases between them. Germline V gives CDR1 DFQATT, CDR2 SNEGSKA (reference sequence). There are 12 residues in the CDR3. The CDR3 nucleotides read TGCAGTGCCACAGAGAGCCGGGAGACCCAGTACTTC. Amino acids: CSATESRETQYF.

This sequence joins TRBV5-1 and TRBJ2-5; TRBD2 matches at 8 bases. Germline V gene lookup returns CDR1 SGHRS and CDR2 YFSETQ. J was trimmed by 5 bases and V by 2 bases; bases with no gene match: 2. The length of the CDR3 is 13 residues. The CDR3 DNA sequence: TGCGCCAGCAGCTTAGGACTAGCCGAGACCCAGTACTTC. This codes for CASSLGLAETQYF. The full variable domain, with the rest looked up from reference TRBV5-1 and TRBJ2-5, is KAGVTQTPRYLIKTRGQQVTLSCSPISGHRSVSWYQQTPGQGLQFLFEYFSETQRNKGNFPGRFSGRQFSNSRSEMNVSTLELGDSALYLCASSLGLAETQYFGPGTRLLVL.

The V and J genes are TRBV2 and TRBJ2-1, with TRBD1 as a possible D gene (6 bases). The CDR3 is 15 residues long. Trimming pared 6 bases from V and 1 base from J, leaving 13 bases between. Germline values: CDR1 SNHLY, CDR2 FYNNEI. The CDR3 nucleotides read TGTGCCAGCAGCCGCCAGGGGAAGTCCTACAATGAGCAGTTCTTC. Protein sequence: CASSRQGKSYNEQFF.

This clonotype has more than one count but fewer than ten. This rearrangement joins TRBV4-2 to TRBJ2-1, with a tentative D call TRBD2 (6 bases). V was pared by 0 bases and J by 4 bases, with 13 bases between. The CDR3 loop spans 16 amino acids. Germline CDR1 reads LGHNA; CDR2 reads YNFKEQ. Here the CDR3 DNA reads TGTGCCAGCAGCCAAGATGCGGGGCCCATGTACAATGAGCAGTTCTTC. It codes for CASSQDAGPMYNEQFF.

The CDR3 bases are TGTGCCAGTAGCCCACAGGGGGCCTTCTATGGCTACACCTTC. Its translation: CASSPQGAFYGYTF. This chain connects TRBV19 to TRBJ1-2; 9 bases agree with TRBD1. Per germline, CDR1 LNHDA and CDR2 SQIVND (reference sequence). This CDR3 comprises 14 residues. V shed 6 bases, J shed 4 bases, and the junction held 6 bases outside the gene matches.

The table lists this clonotype with a few counts. The chain has TRBV4-3 and TRBJ1-2; 7 nucleotides match TRBD1. V shed 4 bases and J 4 bases; nucleotides not matched to a gene: 3. This CDR3 is 13 amino acids long. The V gene's germline CDR1 is LGHNA and CDR2 YSLEER. CDR3 in amino acids: CASSRGQAYGYTF. DNA of the CDR3: TGCGCCAGCAGCCGAGGACAGGCCTATGGCTACACCTTC.

The chain carries TRBV2 and TRBJ2-5; TRBD1 or TRBD2 may be the D gene (5 bases each). This CDR3 is 14 amino acids long. Per the germline V gene, CDR1 is SNHLY and CDR2 is FYNNEI. Trimming stripped 4 bases from V and 7 bases from J, with 16 bases between. CDR3 coding DNA: TGTGCCAGCAGTGCAGGGACGGGGATGGGGACCCAGTACTTC. Residues: CASSAGTGMGTQYF. The complete variable domain, with remaining parts taken from reference TRBV2 and TRBJ2-5, reads EPEVTQTPSHQVTQMGQEVILRCVPISNHLYFYWYRQILGQKVEFLVSFYNNEISEKSEIFDDQFSVERPDGSNFTLKIRSTKLEDSAMYFCASSAGTGMGTQYFGPGTRLLVL.

This clonotype has a handful of counts. This chain uses TRBV7-2 with TRBJ2-5; D remains unclear. Looked up from germline, CDR1 is SGHTA and CDR2 is FQGNSA. V shed 1 base and J shed 4 bases, with 10 bases lying between them. The CDR3 length is 14 residues. CDR3 amino acids: CASSLVRAGETQYF. The CDR3 DNA reads as TGTGCCAGCAGCTTAGTAAGGGCTGGAGAGACCCAGTACTTC.